A selection of T cell receptor beta chains follows, all from one sample in a study of long-term antiretroviral therapy in people with HIV. Method: immunoSEQ multiplex PCR; TCRdb's copy keeps in-frame clones and lacks some. Altogether approximately 20,000 clones are present, around 69% being singletons, with the ten largest covering 10% to 15%. This specimen consisted of unsorted PBMCs, obtained around 1.8 years before starting antiretroviral therapy. Receptor source: a middle-aged woman with HIV. Each CDR3 is given without its conserved first and last residue. Fields, in order: J gene, V gene, clone size, CDR3 protein. Some rows mark clone size as missing; the rest say once, few, many or name a class of expanded clone.

TRBJ2-3 TRBV4-2 - ASSQNHRGPGTDTQY
TRBJ1-4 TRBV19 - ASSIGVQLIS
TRBJ2-7 TRBV9 - ASSVAGGLTYEQY
TRBJ2-5 TRBV30 - AWSGLDYQETQY
TRBJ2-1 TRBV7-9 few ASSPPGQAANEQF
TRBJ2-3 TRBV7-9 - ASSRTGGTDTQY
TRBJ2-7 TRBV4-3 - ASSQDNGGAPYEQY
TRBJ1-5 TRBV6-1 few ATDSGTVYNQPQH
TRBJ1-6 TRBV7-2 - ASSNRDRGATLH
TRBJ1-6 TRBV19 few ASSRSSSPLH
TRBJ1-1 TRBV5-5 few ASRAGGNTEAF
TRBJ1-3 TRBV6-1 - ASSVTGTSGNTIY
TRBJ2-1 TRBV6-1 - ASSGRSYNEQF
TRBJ2-3 TRBV2 - AERGASDTQY
TRBJ2-7 TRBV27 medium-sized ASSLGGGGRWYEQY
TRBJ2-1 TRBV11-2 once ASSPDRDNEQF